This section outlines one T cell receptor beta chain sequence together with its context. Built from TCR beta cDNA, the libraries had unique molecular identifiers in them. TCRdb reprocessed the PCR reads with MiXCR, giving one entry per CDR3 protein. The table has 350,000 to 450,000 distinct CDR3 sequences, approximately 38% seen once. These data belong to a study of post-analysis software for immune sequencing data. This receptor was obtained from a girl aged 2 to 9 with multiple sclerosis. What was sequenced was blood.

This CDR3 is CSASRGQGGEQYF. CDR3 DNA: TGCAGTGCTAGCAGGGGACAGGGGGGCGAGCAGTACTTC. V gene TRBV20-1 combines with J gene TRBJ2-7; TRBD1 matches at 11 bases. J gave up 6 bases and V 3 bases, and 4 bases lay outside the gene matches. Germline assignment: CDR1 DFQATT and CDR2 SNEGSKA (reference sequence). This CDR3 spans 13 amino acids.